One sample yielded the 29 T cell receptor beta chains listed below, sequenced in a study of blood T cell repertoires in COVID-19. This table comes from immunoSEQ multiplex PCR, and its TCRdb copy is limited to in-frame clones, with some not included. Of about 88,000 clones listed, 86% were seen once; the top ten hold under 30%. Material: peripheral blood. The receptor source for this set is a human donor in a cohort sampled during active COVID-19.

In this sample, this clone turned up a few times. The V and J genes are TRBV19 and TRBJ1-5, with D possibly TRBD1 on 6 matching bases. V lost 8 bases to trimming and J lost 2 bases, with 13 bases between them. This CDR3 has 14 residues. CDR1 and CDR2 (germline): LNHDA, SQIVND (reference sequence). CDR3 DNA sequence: TGTGCCAGTCTAAGTCCAGGGGGCAATCAGCCCCAGCATTTT. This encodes CASLSPGGNQPQHF.

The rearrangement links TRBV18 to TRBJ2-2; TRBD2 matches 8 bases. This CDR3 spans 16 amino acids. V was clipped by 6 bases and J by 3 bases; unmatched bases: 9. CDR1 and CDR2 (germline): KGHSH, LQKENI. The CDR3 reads CASSPPSGGDTGELFF. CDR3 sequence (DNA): TGTGCCAGCTCCCCCCCCAGCGGGGGAGACACCGGGGAGCTGTTTTTT.

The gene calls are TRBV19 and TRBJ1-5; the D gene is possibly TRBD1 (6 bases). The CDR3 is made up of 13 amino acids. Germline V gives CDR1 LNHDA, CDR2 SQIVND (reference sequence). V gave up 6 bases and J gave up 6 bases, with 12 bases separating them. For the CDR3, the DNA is TGTGCCAGTAGCAAAACAGGGCTTCAGCCCCAGCATTTT. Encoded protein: CASSKTGLQPQHF.

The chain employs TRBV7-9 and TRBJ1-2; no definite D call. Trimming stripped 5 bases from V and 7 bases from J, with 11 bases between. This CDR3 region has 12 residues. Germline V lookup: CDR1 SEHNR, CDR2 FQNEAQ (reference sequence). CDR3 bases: TGTGCCAGCAGCACCTATTCGGGTGGCTACACCTTC. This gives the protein CASSTYSGGYTF.

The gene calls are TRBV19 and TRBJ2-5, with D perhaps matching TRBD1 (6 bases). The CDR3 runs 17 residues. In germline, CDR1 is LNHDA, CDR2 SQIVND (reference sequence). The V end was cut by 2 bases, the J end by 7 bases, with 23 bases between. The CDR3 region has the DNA TGTGCCAGTAGTATATCTATTACCGGCAGGTCGACAGGGACCCAGTACTTC. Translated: CASSISITGRSTGTQYF. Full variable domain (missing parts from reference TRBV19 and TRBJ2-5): DGGITQSPKYLFRKEGQNVTLSCEQNLNHDAMYWYRQDPGQGLRLIYYSQIVNDFQKGDIAEGYSVSREKKESFPLTVTSAQKNPTAFYLCASSISITGRSTGTQYFGPGTRLLVL.

CDR3 sequence reads: CASSMATSTDTQYF. CDR3 DNA: TGTGCCAGTAGTATGGCGACTAGCACAGATACGCAGTATTTT. V usage is TRBV19 and J usage is TRBJ2-3; D not certain. Trimming left V 3 bases short and J 0 bases short, with 7 bases between. CDR1 is LNHDA, CDR2 SQIVND, per germline (reference sequence). The CDR3 sequence is 14 residues long.

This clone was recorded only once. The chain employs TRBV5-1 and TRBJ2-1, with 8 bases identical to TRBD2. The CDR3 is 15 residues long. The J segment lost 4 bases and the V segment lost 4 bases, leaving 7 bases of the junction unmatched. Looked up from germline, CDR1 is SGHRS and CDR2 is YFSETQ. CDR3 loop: CASSEGLGNYNEQFF. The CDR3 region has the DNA TGCGCCAGCAGCGAGGGACTAGGGAATTACAATGAGCAGTTCTTC. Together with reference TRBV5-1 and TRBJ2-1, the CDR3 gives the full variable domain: KAGVTQTPRYLIKTRGQQVTLSCSPISGHRSVSWYQQTPGQGLQFLFEYFSETQRNKGNFPGRFSGRQFSNSRSEMNVSTLELGDSALYLCASSEGLGNYNEQFFGPGTRLTVL.

The CDR3 nucleotides read TGTGCCATCAGCGACGGGACTACCTCCGGCGGGGAGCTGTTTTTT. This translates into CAISDGTTSGGELFF. The rearrangement joins TRBV10-3 to TRBJ2-2, with 7 bases lining up with TRBD2. The CDR3 runs to 15 residues. CDR1 and CDR2 (germline): ENHRY, SYGVKD. The junction had 11 bases not matched to a gene; V was cut back by 6 bases and J by 7 bases.

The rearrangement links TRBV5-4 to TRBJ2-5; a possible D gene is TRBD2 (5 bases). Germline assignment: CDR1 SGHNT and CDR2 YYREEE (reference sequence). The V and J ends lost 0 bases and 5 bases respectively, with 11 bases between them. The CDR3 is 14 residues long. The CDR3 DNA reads TGTGCCAGCAGCTTGGCGGGAAGGCGCGAGACCCAGTACTTC. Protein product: CASSLAGRRETQYF.

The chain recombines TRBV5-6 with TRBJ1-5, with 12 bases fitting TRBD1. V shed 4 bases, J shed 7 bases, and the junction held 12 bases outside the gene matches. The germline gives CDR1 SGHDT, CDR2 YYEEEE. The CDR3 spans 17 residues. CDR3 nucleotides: TGTGCCAGCAGCGCTACCGGGACAGGGGGCGCACTCCAGCCCCAGCATTTT. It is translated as CASSATGTGGALQPQHF.

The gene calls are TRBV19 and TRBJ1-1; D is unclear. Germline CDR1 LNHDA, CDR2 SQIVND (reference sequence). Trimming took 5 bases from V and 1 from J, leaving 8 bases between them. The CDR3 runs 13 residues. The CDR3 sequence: CASSPRGNTEAFF. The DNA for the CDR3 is TGTGCCAGTAGTCCCCGGGGGAACACTGAAGCTTTCTTT.

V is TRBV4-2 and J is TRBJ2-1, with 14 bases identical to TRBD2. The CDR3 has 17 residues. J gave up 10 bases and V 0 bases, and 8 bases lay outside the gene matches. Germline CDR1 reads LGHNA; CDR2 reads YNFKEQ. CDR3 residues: CASSQDMGLAGDGEQFF. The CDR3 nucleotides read TGTGCCAGCAGCCAAGATATGGGACTAGCGGGGGACGGGGAGCAGTTCTTC.

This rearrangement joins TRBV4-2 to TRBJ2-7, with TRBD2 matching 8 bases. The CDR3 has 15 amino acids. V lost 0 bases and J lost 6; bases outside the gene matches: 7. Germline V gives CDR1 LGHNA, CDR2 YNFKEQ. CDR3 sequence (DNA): TGTGCCAGCAGCCAAGATCCCCCGGGAGGGGGCGAGCAGTACTTC. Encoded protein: CASSQDPPGGGEQYF.

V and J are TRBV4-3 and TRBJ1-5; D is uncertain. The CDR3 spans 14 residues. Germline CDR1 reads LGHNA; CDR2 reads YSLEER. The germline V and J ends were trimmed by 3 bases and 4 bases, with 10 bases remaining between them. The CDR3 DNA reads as TGCGCCAGCAGCCAGATGGAGGGAAATCAGCCCCAGCATTTT. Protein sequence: CASSQMEGNQPQHF.

The CDR3 reads CASSLIRGDHRDNEAFF. The CDR3 DNA sequence: TGCGCCAGCAGCTTGATCCGAGGTGACCACAGGGACAATGAAGCTTTCTTT. The V gene is TRBV5-1, the J gene TRBJ1-1, with D possibly TRBD1 on 6 matching bases. The CDR3 runs 17 residues. CDR1 is SGHRS, CDR2 YFSETQ, per germline. Trimming stripped 1 base from V and 7 bases from J, with 23 bases between.

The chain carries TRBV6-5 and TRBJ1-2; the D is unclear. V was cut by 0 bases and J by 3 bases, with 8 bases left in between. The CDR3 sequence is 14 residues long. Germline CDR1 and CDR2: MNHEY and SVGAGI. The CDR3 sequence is CASSYSPGDYGYTF. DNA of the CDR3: TGTGCCAGCAGTTACTCGCCCGGGGACTATGGCTACACCTTC.

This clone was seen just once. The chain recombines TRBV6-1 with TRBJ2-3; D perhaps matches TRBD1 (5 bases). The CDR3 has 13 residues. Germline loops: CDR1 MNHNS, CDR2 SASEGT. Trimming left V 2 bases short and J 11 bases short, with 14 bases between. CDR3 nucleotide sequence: TGTGCCAGCAGTGAAACTGTCTCAGGGTTGCAGTATTTT. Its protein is CASSETVSGLQYF.

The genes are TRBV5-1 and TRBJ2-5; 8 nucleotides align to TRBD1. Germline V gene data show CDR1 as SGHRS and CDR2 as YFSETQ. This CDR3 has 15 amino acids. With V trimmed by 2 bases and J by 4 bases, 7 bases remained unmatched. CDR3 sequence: CASSFRGLTGETQYF. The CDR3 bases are TGCGCCAGCAGCTTCAGGGGGCTAACGGGAGAGACCCAGTACTTC.

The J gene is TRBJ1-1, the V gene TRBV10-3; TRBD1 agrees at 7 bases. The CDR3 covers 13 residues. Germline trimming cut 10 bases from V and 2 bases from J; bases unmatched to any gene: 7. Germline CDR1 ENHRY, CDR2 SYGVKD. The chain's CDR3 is CATSQGINTEAFF. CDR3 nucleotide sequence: TGTGCCACATCACAGGGGATAAACACTGAAGCTTTCTTT.

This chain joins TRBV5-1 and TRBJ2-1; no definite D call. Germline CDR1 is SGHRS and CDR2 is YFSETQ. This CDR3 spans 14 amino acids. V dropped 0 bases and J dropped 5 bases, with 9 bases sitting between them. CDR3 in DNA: TGCGCCAGCAGCTTGGATGCCAGAAACAATGAGCAGTTCTTC. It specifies CASSLDARNNEQFF.

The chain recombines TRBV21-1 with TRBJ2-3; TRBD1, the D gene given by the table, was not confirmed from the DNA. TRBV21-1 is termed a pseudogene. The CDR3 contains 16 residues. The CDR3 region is CASSKVRDSYTDTQYF. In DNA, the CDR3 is TGTGCCAGCAGCAAAGTCAGGGACAGCTACACAGATACGCAGTATTTT.

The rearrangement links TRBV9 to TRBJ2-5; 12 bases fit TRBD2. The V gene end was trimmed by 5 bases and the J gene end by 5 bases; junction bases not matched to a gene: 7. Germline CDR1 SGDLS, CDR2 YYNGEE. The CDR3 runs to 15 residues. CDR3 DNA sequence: TGTGCCAGCAGACCGGGACTAGCGGGCCACGAGACCCAGTACTTC. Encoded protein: CASRPGLAGHETQYF.

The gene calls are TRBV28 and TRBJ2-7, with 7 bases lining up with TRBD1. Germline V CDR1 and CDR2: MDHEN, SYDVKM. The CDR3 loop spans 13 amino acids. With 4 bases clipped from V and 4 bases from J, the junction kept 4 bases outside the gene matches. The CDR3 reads CASSSGQQYEQYF. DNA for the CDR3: TGTGCCAGCAGTTCGGGACAGCAGTACGAGCAGTACTTC.

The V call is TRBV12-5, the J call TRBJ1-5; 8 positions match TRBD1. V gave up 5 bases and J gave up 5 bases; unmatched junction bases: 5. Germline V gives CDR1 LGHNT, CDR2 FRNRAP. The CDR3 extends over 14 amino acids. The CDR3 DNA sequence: TGTGCTAGTGGTCCCGACAGGGGTGATCAGCCCCAGCATTTT. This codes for CASGPDRGDQPQHF.

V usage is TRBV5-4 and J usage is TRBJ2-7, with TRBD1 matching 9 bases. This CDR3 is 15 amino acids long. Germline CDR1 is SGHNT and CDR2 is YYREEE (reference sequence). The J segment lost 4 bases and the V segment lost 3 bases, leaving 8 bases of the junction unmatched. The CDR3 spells CASSWSGQGLYEQYF. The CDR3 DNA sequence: TGTGCCAGCAGCTGGTCGGGACAGGGCCTGTACGAGCAGTACTTC.

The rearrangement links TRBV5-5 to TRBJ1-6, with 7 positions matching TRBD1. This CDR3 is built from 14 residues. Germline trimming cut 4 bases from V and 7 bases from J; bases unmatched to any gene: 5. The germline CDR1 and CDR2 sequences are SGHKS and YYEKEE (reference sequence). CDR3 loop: CASSRDRGNSPLHF. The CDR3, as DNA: TGTGCCAGCAGCCGGGACAGAGGGAATTCACCCCTCCACTTT. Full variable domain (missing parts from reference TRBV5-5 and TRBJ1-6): DAGVTQSPTHLIKTRGQQVTLRCSPISGHKSVSWYQQVLGQGPQFIFQYYEKEERGRGNFPDRFSARQFPNYSSELNVNALLLGDSALYLCASSRDRGNSPLHFGNGTRLTVT.

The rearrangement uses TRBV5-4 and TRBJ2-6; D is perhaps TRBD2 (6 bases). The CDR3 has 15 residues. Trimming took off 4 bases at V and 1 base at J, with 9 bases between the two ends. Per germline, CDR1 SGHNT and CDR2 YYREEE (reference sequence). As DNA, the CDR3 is TGTGCCAGCAGCCCTGGAGGGTCTGGGGCCAACGTCCTGACTTTC. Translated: CASSPGGSGANVLTF.

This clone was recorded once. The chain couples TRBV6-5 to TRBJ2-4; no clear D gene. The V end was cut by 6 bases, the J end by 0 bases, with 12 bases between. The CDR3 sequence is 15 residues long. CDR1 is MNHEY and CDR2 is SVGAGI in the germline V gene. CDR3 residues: CASSLQELAKNIQYF. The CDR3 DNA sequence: TGTGCCAGCAGCCTGCAGGAACTAGCCAAAAACATTCAGTACTTC.

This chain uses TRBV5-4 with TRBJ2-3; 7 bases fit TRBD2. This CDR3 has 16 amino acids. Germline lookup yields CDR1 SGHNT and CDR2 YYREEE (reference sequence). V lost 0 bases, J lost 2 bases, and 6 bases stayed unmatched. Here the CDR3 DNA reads TGTGCCAGCAGCTTGGGGGCTAGCGGATCCACAGATACGCAGTATTTT. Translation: CASSLGASGSTDTQYF.